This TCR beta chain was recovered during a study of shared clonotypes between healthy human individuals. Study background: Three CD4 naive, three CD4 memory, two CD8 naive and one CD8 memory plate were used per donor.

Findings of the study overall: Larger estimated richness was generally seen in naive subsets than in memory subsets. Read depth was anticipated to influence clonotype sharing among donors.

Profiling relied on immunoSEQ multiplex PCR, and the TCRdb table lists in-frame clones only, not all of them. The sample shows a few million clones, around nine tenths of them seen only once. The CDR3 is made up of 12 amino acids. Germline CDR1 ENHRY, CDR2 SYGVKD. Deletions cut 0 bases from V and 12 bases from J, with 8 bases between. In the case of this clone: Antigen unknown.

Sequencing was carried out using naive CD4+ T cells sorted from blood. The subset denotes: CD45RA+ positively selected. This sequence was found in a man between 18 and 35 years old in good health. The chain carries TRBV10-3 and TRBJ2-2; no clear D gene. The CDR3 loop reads CAISESGFQLFF. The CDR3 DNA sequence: TGTGCCATCAGTGAGTCAGGTTTCCAGCTGTTTTTT.